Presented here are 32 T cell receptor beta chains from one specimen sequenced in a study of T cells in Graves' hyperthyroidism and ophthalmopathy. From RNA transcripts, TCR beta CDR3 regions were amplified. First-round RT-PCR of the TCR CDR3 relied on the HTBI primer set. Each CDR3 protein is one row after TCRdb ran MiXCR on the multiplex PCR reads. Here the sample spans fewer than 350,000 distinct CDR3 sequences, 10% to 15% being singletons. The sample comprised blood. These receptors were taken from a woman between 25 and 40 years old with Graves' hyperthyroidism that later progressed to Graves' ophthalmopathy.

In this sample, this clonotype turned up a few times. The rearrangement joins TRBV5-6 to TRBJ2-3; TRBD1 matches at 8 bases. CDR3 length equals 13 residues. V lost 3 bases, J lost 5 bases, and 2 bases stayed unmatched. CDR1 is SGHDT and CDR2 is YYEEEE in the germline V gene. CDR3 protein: CASSSDRGDTQYF. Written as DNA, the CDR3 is TGTGCCAGCAGCTCCGACAGGGGAGATACGCAGTATTTT.

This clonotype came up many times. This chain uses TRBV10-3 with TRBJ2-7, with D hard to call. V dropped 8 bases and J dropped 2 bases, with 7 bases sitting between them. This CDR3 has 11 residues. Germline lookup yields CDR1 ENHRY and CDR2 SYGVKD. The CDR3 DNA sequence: TGTGCCATCGGCGTCGCCTACGAGCAGTACTTC. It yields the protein CAIGVAYEQYF.

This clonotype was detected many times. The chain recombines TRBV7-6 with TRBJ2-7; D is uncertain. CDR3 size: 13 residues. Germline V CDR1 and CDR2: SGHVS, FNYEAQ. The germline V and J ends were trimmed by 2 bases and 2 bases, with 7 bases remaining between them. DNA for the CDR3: TGTGCCAGCAGCTTAAGTTTCGCCTACGAGCAGTACTTC. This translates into CASSLSFAYEQYF.

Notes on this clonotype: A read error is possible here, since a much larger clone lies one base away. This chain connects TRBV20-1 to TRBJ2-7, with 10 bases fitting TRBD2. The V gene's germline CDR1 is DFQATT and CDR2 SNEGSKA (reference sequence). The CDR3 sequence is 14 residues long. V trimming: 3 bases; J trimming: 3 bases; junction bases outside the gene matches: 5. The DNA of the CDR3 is TGCAGTGCTAGCATGCCTAGCGGGAGCTACGAGCAGTACTTC. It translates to CSASMPSGSYEQYF.

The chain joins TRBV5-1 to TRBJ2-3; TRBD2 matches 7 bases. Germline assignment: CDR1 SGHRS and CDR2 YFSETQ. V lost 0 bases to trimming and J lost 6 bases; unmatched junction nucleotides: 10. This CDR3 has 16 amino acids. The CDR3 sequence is CASSLGSSGVGDTQYF. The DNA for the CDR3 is TGCGCCAGCAGCTTGGGTTCTAGCGGTGTGGGCGATACGCAGTATTTT.

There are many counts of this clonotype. The DNA for the CDR3 is TGTGCCAGCAGCCAAGATCCTAGCTTCCCCAGCACAGATACGCAGTATTTT. It specifies CASSQDPSFPSTDTQYF. This rearrangement joins TRBV14 to TRBJ2-3; D is perhaps TRBD2 (5 bases). Per germline, CDR1 SGHDN and CDR2 FVKESK. CDR3 length: 17 amino acids. Trimming shortened V by 0 bases and J by 0 bases, and 13 bases separated the two germline ends.

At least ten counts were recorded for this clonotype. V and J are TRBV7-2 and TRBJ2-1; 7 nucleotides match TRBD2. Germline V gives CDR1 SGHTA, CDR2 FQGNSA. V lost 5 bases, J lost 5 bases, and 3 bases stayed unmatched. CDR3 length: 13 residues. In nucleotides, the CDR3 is TGTGCCAGCAGCCGGGACTACAACAATGAGCAGTTCTTC. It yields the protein CASSRDYNNEQFF.

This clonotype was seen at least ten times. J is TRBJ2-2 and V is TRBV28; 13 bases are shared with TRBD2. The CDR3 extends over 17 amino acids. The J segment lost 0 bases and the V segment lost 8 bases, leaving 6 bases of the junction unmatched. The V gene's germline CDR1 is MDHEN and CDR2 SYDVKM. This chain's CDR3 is CASQGLAGNANTGELFF. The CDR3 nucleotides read TGTGCCAGCCAGGGACTAGCGGGGAATGCGAACACCGGGGAGCTGTTTTTT. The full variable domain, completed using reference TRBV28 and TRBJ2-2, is DVKVTQSSRYLVKRTGEKVFLECVQDMDHENMFWYRQDPGLGLRLIYFSYDVKMKEKGDIPEGYSVSREKKERFSLILESASTNQTSMYLCASQGLAGNANTGELFFGEGSRLTVL.

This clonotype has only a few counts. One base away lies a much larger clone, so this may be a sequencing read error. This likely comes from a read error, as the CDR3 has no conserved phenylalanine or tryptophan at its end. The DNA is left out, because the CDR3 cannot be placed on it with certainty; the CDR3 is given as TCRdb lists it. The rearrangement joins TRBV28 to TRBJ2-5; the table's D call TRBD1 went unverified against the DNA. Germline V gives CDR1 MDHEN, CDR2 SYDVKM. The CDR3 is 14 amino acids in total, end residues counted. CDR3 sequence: CASTPGQGAFFEYL.

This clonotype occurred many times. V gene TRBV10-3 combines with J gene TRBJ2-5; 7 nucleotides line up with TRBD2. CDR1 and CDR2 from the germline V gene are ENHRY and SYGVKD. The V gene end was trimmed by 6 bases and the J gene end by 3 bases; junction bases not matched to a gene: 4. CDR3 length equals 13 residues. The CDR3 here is CAIRAGLKETQYF. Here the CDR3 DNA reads TGTGCCATCAGAGCGGGGCTTAAAGAGACCCAGTACTTC.

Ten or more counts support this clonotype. The CDR3 protein is CASSLGRGPINEQFF. The CDR3 DNA follows: TGTGCCAGCAGTTTAGGCAGGGGGCCCATCAATGAGCAGTTCTTC. The rearrangement uses TRBV27 and TRBJ2-1; 8 bases fit TRBD1. Germline CDR1 reads MNHEY; CDR2 reads SMNVEV (reference sequence). This CDR3 has 15 residues. Losses at the gene ends were 2 bases for V and 6 bases for J; bases not matched to a gene: 6.

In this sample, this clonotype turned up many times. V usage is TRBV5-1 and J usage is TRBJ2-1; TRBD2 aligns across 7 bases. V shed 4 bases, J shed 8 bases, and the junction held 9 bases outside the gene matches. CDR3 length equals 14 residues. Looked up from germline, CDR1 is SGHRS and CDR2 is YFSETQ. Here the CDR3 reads CASSPGEGWDEQFF. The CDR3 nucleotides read TGCGCCAGCAGCCCGGGGGAGGGCTGGGATGAGCAGTTCTTC.

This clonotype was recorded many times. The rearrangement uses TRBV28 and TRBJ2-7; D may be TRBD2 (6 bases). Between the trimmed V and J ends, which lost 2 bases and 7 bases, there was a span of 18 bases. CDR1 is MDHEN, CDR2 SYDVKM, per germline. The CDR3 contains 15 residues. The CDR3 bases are TGTGCCAGCAGTTTAAGACCGGGAGCTTCCCTGGAGCAGTACTTC. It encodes CASSLRPGASLEQYF.

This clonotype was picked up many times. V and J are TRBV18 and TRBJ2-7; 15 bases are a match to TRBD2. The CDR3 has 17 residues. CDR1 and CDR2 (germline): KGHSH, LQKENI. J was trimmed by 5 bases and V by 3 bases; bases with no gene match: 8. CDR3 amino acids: CASSPPGTSGRRNEQYF. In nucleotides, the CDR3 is TGTGCCAGCTCACCGCCAGGGACTAGCGGGAGGCGCAACGAGCAGTACTTC.

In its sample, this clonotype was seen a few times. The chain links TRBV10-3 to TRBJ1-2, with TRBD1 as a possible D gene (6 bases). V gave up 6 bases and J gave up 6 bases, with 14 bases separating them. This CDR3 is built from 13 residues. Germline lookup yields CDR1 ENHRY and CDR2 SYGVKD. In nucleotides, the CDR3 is TGTGCCATCAGATCTTTACAGGGACATGGCTACACCTTC. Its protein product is CAIRSLQGHGYTF.

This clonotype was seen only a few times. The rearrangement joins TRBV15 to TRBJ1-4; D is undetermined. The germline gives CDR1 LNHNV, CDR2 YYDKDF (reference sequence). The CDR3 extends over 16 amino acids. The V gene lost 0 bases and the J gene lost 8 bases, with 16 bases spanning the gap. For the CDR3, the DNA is TGTGCCACCAGCAGAGATGTGGGCAGGAGTCACGAAAAACTGTTTTTT. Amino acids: CATSRDVGRSHEKLFF.

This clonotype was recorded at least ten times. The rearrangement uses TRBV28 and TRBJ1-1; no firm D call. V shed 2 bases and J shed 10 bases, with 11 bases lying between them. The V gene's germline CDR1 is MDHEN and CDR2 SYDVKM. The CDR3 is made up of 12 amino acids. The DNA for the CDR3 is TGTGCCAGCAGTTTAAATTTAGGTGGAGCTTTCTTT. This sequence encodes CASSLNLGGAFF.

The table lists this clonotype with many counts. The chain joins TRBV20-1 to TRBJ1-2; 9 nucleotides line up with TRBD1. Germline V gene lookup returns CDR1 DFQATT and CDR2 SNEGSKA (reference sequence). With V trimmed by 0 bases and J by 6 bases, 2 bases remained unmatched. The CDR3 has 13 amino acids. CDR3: CSAREGQGHGYTF. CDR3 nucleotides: TGCAGTGCTAGAGAGGGACAGGGACATGGCTACACCTTC.

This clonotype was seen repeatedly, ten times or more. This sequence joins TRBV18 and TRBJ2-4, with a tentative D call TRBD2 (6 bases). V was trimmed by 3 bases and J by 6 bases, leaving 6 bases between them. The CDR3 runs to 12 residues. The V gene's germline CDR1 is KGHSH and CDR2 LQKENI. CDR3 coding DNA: TGTGCCAGCTCACCCGGGGGAAACATTCAGTACTTC. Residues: CASSPGGNIQYF.

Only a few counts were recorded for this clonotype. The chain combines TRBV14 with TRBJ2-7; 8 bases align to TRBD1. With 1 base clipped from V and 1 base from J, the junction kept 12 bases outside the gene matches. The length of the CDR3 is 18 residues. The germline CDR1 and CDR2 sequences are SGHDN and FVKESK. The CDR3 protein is CASSQVSGQGFASYEQYF. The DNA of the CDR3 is TGTGCCAGCAGCCAAGTCTCTGGACAGGGATTTGCGTCCTACGAGCAGTACTTC.

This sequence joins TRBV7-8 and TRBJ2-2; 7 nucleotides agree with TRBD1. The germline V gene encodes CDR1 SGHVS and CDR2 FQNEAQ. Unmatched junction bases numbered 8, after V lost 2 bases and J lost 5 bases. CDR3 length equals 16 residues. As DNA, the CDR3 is TGTGCCAGCAGCTTACGACAGGGCAAATCTACCGGGGAGCTGTTTTTT. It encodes CASSLRQGKSTGELFF.

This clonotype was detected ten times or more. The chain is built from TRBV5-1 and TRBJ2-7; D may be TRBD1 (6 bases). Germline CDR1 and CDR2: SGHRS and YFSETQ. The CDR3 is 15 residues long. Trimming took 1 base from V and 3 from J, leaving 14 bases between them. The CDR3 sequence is CASSLRDKALYEQYF. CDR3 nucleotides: TGCGCCAGCAGCTTGAGGGACAAGGCGCTCTACGAGCAGTACTTC.

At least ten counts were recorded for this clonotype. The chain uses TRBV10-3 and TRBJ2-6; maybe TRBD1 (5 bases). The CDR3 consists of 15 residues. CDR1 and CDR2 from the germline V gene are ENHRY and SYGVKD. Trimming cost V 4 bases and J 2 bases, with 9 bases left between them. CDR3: CAISVGVTGANVLTF. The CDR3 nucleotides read TGTGCCATCAGTGTAGGGGTTACTGGGGCCAACGTCCTGACTTTC.

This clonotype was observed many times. In DNA, the CDR3 is TGTGCCAGCAGCCAACAGAGTGAGCAGTTCTTC. Its protein product is CASSQQSEQFF. J is TRBJ2-1 and V is TRBV12-3 or TRBV12-4; no reliable D call. The ends were cut back, 6 bases at V and 9 bases at J, with 9 bases in the middle. The CDR3 is 11 amino acids.

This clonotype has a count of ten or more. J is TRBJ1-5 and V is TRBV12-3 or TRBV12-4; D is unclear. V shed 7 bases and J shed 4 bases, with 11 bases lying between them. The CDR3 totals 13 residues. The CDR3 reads CASTRAVNQPQHF. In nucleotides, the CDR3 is TGTGCCAGCACCCGGGCCGTTAATCAGCCCCAGCATTTT.

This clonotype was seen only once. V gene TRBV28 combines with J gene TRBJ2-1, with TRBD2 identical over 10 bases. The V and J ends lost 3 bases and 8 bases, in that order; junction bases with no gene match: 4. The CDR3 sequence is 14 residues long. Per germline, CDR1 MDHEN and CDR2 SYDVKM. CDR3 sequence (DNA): TGTGCCAGCAGTTTCCCACTAGCGGGACATGAGCAGTTCTTC. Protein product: CASSFPLAGHEQFF.

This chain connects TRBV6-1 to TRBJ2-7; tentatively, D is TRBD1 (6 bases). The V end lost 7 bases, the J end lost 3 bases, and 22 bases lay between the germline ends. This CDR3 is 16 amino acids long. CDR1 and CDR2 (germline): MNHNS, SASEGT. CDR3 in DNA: TGTGCCAGCACCCCTGAGGAGACAGGAGGTTACTACGAGCAGTACTTC. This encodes CASTPEETGGYYEQYF.

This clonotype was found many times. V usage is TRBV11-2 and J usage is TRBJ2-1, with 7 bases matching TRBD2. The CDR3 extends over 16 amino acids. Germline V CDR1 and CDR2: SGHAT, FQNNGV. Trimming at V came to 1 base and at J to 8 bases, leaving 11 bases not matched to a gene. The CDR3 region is CASSLVSGGRVDEQFF. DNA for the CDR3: TGTGCCAGCAGCTTAGTTTCGGGGGGTAGGGTCGATGAGCAGTTCTTC.

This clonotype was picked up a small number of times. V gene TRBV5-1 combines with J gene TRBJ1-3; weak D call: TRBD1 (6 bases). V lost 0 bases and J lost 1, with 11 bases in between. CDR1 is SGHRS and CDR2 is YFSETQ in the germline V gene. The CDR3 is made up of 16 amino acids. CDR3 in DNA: TGCGCCAGCAGCTTGGCCGGGGGCTCTTCTGGAAACACCATATATTTT. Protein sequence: CASSLAGGSSGNTIYF. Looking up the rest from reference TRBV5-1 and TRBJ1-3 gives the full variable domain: KAGVTQTPRYLIKTRGQQVTLSCSPISGHRSVSWYQQTPGQGLQFLFEYFSETQRNKGNFPGRFSGRQFSNSRSEMNVSTLELGDSALYLCASSLAGGSSGNTIYFGEGSWLTVV.

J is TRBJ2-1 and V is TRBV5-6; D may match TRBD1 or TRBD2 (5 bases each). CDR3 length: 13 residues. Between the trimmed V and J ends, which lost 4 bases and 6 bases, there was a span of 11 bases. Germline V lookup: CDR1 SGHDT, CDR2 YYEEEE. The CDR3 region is CASSAGTPNEQFF. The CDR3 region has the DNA TGTGCCAGCAGCGCCGGGACCCCCAATGAGCAGTTCTTC.

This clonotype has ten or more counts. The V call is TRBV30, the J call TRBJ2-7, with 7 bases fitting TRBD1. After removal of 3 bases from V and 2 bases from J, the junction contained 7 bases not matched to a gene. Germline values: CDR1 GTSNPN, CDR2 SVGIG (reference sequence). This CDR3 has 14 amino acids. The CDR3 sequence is CAWRGQLPAYEQYF. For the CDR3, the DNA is TGTGCCTGGAGGGGACAGCTACCCGCCTACGAGCAGTACTTC. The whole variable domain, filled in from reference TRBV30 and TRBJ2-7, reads SQTIHQWPATLVQPVGSPLSLECTVEGTSNPNLYWYRQAAGRGLQLLFYSVGIGQISSEVPQNLSASRPQDRQFILSSKKLLLSDSGFYLCAWRGQLPAYEQYFGPGTRLTVT.

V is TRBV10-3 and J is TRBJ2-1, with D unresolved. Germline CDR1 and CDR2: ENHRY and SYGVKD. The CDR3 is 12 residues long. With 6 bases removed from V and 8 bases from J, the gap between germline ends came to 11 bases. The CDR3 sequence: CAIRGGDDEQFF. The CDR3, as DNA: TGTGCCATCAGGGGTGGCGATGATGAGCAGTTCTTC.